A selection of T cell receptor beta chains follows, all from one sample in a study of blood T cells in healthy people across ages. TCRdb fed the 5' RACE reads into MiXCR, producing one record per CDR3 protein. The data contain 1.5 million to 2 million distinct CDR3 sequences, around 48% of them seen just once; the ten biggest clones take up over 2%. Input material: blood. The receptors were sampled from a woman aged 40 to 49 in good health. CDR3s include the opening cysteine and the closing phenylalanine or tryptophan. D genes are given only for firm matches. Clone size is not always given. Where it is, it says once, few, many or a class for expanded clones.

V gene	D gene	CDR3 length	clone size	J gene	CDR3 DNA	CDR3 protein
TRBV4-3	TRBD1	17	-	TRBJ1-6	TGCGCCAGCAGCCAAGATCGGGTAGGGACAGTAAGTTCACCCCTCCACTTT	CASSQDRVGTVSSPLHF
TRBV12-3/TRBV12-4	TRBD2	13	-	TRBJ2-3	TGTGCCAGCACCGGGACTAGCCAGAGTACGCAGTATTTT	CASTGTSQSTQYF
TRBV4-2	-	15	-	TRBJ1-5	TGTGCCAGCAGCTCGAAACAAAGTAGCAATCAGCCCCAGCATTTT	CASSSKQSSNQPQHF
TRBV28	-	16	few	TRBJ2-3	TGTGCCAGCAGTCCCCCGAGTCCTCCCGTTAGCGATACGCAGTATTTT	CASSPPSPPVSDTQYF
TRBV5-1	-	14	-	TRBJ1-6	TGCGCCAGCAGTCAGGGGCCTAAGGATTCACCCCTCCACTTT	CASSQGPKDSPLHF
TRBV27	TRBD1	12	-	TRBJ1-2	TGTGCCAGCGGACAGGGAGCCCATGGCTACACCTTC	CASGQGAHGYTF
TRBV20-1	-	14	-	TRBJ2-7	TGCAGTGCTAGAGGCCCGACTGGGGTGTACGAGCAGTACTTC	CSARGPTGVYEQYF
TRBV12-3/TRBV12-4	TRBD1	15	few	TRBJ2-3	TGTGCCAGCACCTCAGGTGACAGGGTTATAGATACGCAGTATTTT	CASTSGDRVIDTQYF
TRBV15	-	13	-	TRBJ2-5	TGTGCCACCAGCAGAGTGGGCCCAGAGACCCAGTACTTC	CATSRVGPETQYF
TRBV7-2	-	15	-	TRBJ2-7	TGTGCCAGCAGCTTAGAGGCAGGGATCTCCTACGAGCAGTACTTC	CASSLEAGISYEQYF
TRBV6-5	-	14	-	TRBJ1-5	TGTGCCAGCAGCTTACGACAGAACAATCAGCCCCAGCATTTT	CASSLRQNNQPQHF
TRBV2	-	12	once	TRBJ1-5	TGTGCCAGCAGTGAAGGGTATCAGCCCCAGCATTTT	CASSEGYQPQHF
TRBV4-3	-	17	-	TRBJ2-7	TGCGCCAGCAGCCAAGGCCGATCAGGGGAGGTATCCTACGAGCAGTACTTC	CASSQGRSGEVSYEQYF
TRBV7-2	-	13	-	TRBJ2-1	TGTGCCAGCAGGCTTACTAGTTCGGGTGAGCAGTTCTTC	CASRLTSSGEQFF
TRBV12-3/TRBV12-4	TRBD1	14	-	TRBJ1-1	TGTGCCAGCAGTTATGGACAGGGGGGCAGGGGGGCTTTCTTT	CASSYGQGGRGAFF
TRBV7-2	-	16	few	TRBJ2-6	TGTGCCAGCAGTCGATATGTGGGTTTTGGGGCCAACGTCCTGACTTTC	CASSRYVGFGANVLTF
TRBV27	-	14	-	TRBJ2-7	TGTGCCAGCAGTTTATCGAAGGGCACATACGAGCAGTACTTC	CASSLSKGTYEQYF
TRBV2	TRBD1	14	-	TRBJ2-7	TGTGCCAGCAGCGACAGGGGGCTATCCTACGAGCAGTACTTC	CASSDRGLSYEQYF
TRBV6-2/TRBV6-3	-	14	-	TRBJ2-7	TGTGCCAGCAGAACGGACGGCGAGTTATACGAGCAGTACTTC	CASRTDGELYEQYF
TRBV12-3/TRBV12-4	-	13	-	TRBJ2-7	TGTGCCAGCAGTTTCTCCAGTATCAACGAGCAGTACTTC	CASSFSSINEQYF
TRBV19	-	16	-	TRBJ1-4	TGTGCCAGTAGTGGACAGTGGGGATCAACTAATGAAAAACTGTTTTTT	CASSGQWGSTNEKLFF
TRBV10-3	-	16	once	TRBJ1-6	TGTGCCATCAGCGACCCCGGGAACTCCTATAATTCACCCCTCCACTTT	CAISDPGNSYNSPLHF